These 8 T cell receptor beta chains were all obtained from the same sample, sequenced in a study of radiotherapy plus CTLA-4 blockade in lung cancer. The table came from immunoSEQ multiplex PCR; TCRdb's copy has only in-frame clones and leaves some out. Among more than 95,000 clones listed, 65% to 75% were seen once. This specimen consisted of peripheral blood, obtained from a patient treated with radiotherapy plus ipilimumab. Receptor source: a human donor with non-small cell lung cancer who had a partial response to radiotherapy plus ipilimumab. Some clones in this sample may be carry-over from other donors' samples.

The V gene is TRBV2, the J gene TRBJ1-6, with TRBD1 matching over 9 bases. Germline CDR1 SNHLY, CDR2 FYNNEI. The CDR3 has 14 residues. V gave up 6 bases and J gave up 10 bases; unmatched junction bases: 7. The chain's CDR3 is CASRRGTGSSPLHF. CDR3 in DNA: TGTGCCAGCAGGAGGGGGACAGGGAGCTCACCCCTCCACTTT.

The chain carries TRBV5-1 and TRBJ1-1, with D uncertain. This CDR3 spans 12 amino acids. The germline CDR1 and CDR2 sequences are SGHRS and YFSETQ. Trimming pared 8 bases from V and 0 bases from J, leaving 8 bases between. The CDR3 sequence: CARTRMNTEAFF. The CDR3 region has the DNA TGCGCCAGGACACGAATGAACACTGAAGCTTTCTTT.

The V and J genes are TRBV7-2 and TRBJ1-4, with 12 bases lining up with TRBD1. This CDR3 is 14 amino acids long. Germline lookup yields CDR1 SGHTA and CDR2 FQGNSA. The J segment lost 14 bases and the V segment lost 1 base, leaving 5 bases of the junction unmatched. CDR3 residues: CASSLVGTGGGLFF. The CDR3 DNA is TGTGCCAGCAGCTTAGTCGGGACAGGGGGCGGTCTGTTTTTT. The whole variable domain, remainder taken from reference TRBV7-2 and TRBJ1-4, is GAGVSQSPSNKVTEKGKDVELRCDPISGHTALYWYRQSLGQGLEFLIYFQGNSAPDKSGLPSDRFSAERTGGSVSTLTIQRTQQEDSAVYLCASSLVGTGGGLFFGSGTQLSVL.

CDR3 nucleotides: TGTGCCAGCAGCAACAGGGTGCCGGCCGAGCAGTACTTC. Protein product: CASSNRVPAEQYF. V usage is TRBV28 and J usage is TRBJ2-7; D is possibly TRBD1 (6 bases). The CDR3 spans 13 residues. The V end was cut by 6 bases, the J end by 6 bases, with 15 bases between. Germline V gene data show CDR1 as MDHEN and CDR2 as SYDVKM.

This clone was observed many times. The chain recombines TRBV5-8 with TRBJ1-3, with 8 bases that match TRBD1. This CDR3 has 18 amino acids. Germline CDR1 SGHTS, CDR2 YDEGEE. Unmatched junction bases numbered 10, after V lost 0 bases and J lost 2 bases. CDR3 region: CASSLDLPGQVTGNTIYF. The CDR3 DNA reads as TGTGCCAGCAGCTTGGACCTTCCGGGACAGGTTACTGGAAACACCATATATTTT. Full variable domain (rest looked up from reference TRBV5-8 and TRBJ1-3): EAGVTQSPTHLIKTRGQQATLRCSPISGHTSVYWYQQALGLGLQFLLWYDEGEERNRGNFPPRFSGRQFPNYSSELNVNALELEDSALYLCASSLDLPGQVTGNTIYFGEGSWLTVV.

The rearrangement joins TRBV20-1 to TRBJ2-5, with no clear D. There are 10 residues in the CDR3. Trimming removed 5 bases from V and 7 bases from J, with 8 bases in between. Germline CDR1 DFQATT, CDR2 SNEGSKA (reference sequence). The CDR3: CSAYRSTQYF. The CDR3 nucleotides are TGCAGTGCTTATCGGTCGACCCAGTACTTC.

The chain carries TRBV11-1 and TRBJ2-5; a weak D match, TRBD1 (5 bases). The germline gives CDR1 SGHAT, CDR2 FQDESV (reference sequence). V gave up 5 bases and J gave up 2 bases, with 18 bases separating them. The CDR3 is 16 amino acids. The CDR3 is CASSLRERQIQETQYF. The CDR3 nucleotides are TGTGCCAGCAGCCTACGTGAGAGACAGATACAAGAGACCCAGTACTTC.

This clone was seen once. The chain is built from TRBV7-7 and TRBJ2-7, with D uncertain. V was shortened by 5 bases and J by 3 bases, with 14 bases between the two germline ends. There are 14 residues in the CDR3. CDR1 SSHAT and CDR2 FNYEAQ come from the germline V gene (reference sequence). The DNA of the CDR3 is TGTGCCAGCAGCACTACCTCGAGCCACTACGAGCAGTACTTC. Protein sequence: CASSTTSSHYEQYF. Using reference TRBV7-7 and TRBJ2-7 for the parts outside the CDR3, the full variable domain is GAGVSQSPRYKVTKRGQDVTLRCDPISSHATLYWYQQALGQGPEFLTYFNYEAQPDKSGLPSDRFSAERPEGSISTLTIQRTEQRDSAMYRCASSTTSSHYEQYFGPGTRLTVT.